Each of the 31 T cell receptor beta chains below was sequenced from the same sample in a study of early T cells in non-severe SARS-CoV-2 infection. TCRdb re-derived calls from the 5' RACE reads in MiXCR, one entry per CDR3 protein. The profile shows some 80,000 distinct CDR3 sequences, approximately 14% of them singletons. Sequenced material: whole blood. These receptors all stem from an adult who was a healthcare worker with PCR-confirmed SARS-CoV-2 infection or an uninfected control (not recorded which).

This clonotype was seen only a few times. This sequence joins TRBV7-9 and TRBJ2-1; tentative D call: TRBD2 (6 bases). Germline CDR1 is SEHNR and CDR2 is FQNEAQ (reference sequence). Trimming removed 6 bases at V and 4 bases at J, with 25 bases between. The CDR3 consists of 18 residues. This chain's CDR3 is CASSRSPGVLSGYNEQFF. The CDR3 DNA is TGTGCCAGCAGTCGTAGTCCGGGGGTGTTAAGCGGATACAATGAGCAGTTCTTC.

This chain joins TRBV24-1 and TRBJ2-5; D is possibly TRBD2 (5 bases). This CDR3 has 16 residues. V was trimmed by 9 bases and J by 6 bases, leaving 25 bases between them. CDR1 and CDR2 (germline): KGHDR, SFDVKD. CDR3 region: CATLNPTIFVGKTQYF. CDR3 nucleotides: TGTGCCACCTTGAACCCGACTATTTTTGTAGGGAAGACCCAGTACTTC.

The chain links TRBV20-1 to TRBJ2-7, with D perhaps given as TRBD1 or TRBD2 (5 bases each). V was cut by 5 bases and J by 4 bases, with 12 bases left in between. Germline V CDR1 and CDR2: DFQATT, SNEGSKA (reference sequence). This CDR3 contains 12 residues. The CDR3 DNA reads TGCAGTGCTTCCGGGACCTCTTACGAGCAGTACTTC. This encodes CSASGTSYEQYF.

The sample holds many counts of this clonotype. J is TRBJ1-2 and V is TRBV30; D is unclear. The CDR3 has 13 residues. Germline V CDR1 and CDR2: GTSNPN, SVGIG (reference sequence). Trimming pared 2 bases from V and 8 bases from J, leaving 15 bases between. Here the CDR3 DNA reads TGTGCCTGGAGTCGCATACAAGGTGGCGGCTACACCTTC. Encoded protein: CAWSRIQGGGYTF.

Ten or more counts support this clonotype. V usage is TRBV14 and J usage is TRBJ1-2; 7 bases align to TRBD1. J gave up 3 bases and V 4 bases, and 5 bases lay outside the gene matches. CDR1 and CDR2 from the germline V gene are SGHDN and FVKESK. The CDR3 has 14 residues. DNA of the CDR3: TGTGCCAGCAGCCGAAGGGGGCTCGACTATGGCTACACCTTC. Translated, it gives CASSRRGLDYGYTF.

This clonotype was detected ten times or more. V usage is TRBV27 and J usage is TRBJ2-7; D is undetermined. This CDR3 spans 12 amino acids. V dropped 3 bases and J dropped 4 bases, with 7 bases sitting between them. The germline V gene has CDR1 MNHEY and CDR2 SMNVEV (reference sequence). The CDR3 coding sequence is TGTGCCAGCAGTTTCGTCGGTTACGAGCAGTACTTC. Its protein is CASSFVGYEQYF.

Points on this clonotype: A much larger clonotype is one base distant, so this may be a read error. The chain couples TRBV30 to TRBJ2-1; TRBD2 is a possible D gene (6 bases). Germline V gene sequence: CDR1 GTSNPN, CDR2 SVGIG (reference sequence). The CDR3 is made up of 14 amino acids. The V and J ends lost 5 bases and 10 bases respectively, with 21 bases between them. The CDR3 DNA sequence: TGTGCCTGGTCGCGACTAGGAACGTACGGCGAGCAGTTCTTC. It translates to CAWSRLGTYGEQFF.

This clonotype turned up a few times. The CDR3 DNA reads as TGTGCCAGCAGTTTAGCCGGACTAAGCACAGATACGCAGTATTTT. Amino acid sequence: CASSLAGLSTDTQYF. V and J are TRBV28 and TRBJ2-3, with D maybe TRBD2 (6 bases). Germline V gene sequence: CDR1 MDHEN, CDR2 SYDVKM. Trimming shortened V by 2 bases and J by 0 bases, and 9 bases separated the two germline ends. The CDR3 consists of 15 residues.

This clonotype has at least ten counts. The V call is TRBV5-5, the J call TRBJ1-6; 10 bases line up with TRBD1. V dropped 0 bases and J dropped 12; count of bases not matched to a gene: 12. The germline V gene encodes CDR1 SGHKS and CDR2 YYEKEE (reference sequence). The CDR3 sequence is 17 residues long. The CDR3 DNA is TGTGCCAGCAGCTTGGCCAGAATCGGGGACAGGGGATTACCCCTCCACTTT. This sequence encodes CASSLARIGDRGLPLHF.

This clonotype was seen ten or more times. This chain uses TRBV27 with TRBJ2-3; D is perhaps TRBD1 or TRBD2 (6 bases each). Trimming stripped 6 bases from V and 1 base from J, with 23 bases between. From germline, CDR1 is MNHEY and CDR2 SMNVEV (reference sequence). The CDR3 runs to 18 residues. The CDR3 loop reads CASRLPGGRGAGTDTQYF. Here the CDR3 DNA reads TGTGCCAGCAGGCTCCCCGGGGGCCGAGGGGCCGGCACAGATACGCAGTATTTT.

The chain recombines TRBV5-1 with TRBJ2-7; D call uncertain. There are 14 residues in the CDR3. Per the germline V gene, CDR1 is SGHRS and CDR2 is YFSETQ. The V end was cut by 1 base, the J end by 0 bases, with 8 bases between. CDR3 in DNA: TGCGCCAGCAGCTTGTCGACGGCCTCCTACGAGCAGTACTTC. Translation: CASSLSTASYEQYF. The full variable domain, rest sourced from reference TRBV5-1 and TRBJ2-7, is KAGVTQTPRYLIKTRGQQVTLSCSPISGHRSVSWYQQTPGQGLQFLFEYFSETQRNKGNFPGRFSGRQFSNSRSEMNVSTLELGDSALYLCASSLSTASYEQYFGPGTRLTVT.

On this clonotype: One base away lies a much larger clone, so this may be a sequencing read error. This rearrangement joins TRBV7-8 to TRBJ2-2; D might be TRBD2 (6 bases). The CDR3 runs 18 residues. Germline assignment: CDR1 SGHVS and CDR2 FQNEAQ. V lost 4 bases and J 3 bases, leaving 21 bases between the germline ends. The CDR3 DNA is TGTGCCAGCAGCTCCTTAAACCTCATAGCGGTGCACACCGGGGAGCTGTTTTTT. Its protein is CASSSLNLIAVHTGELFF. Full variable domain (remainder filled in from reference TRBV7-8 and TRBJ2-2): GAGVSQSPRYKVAKRGQDVALRCDPISGHVSLFWYQQALGQGPEFLTYFQNEAQLDKSGLPSDRFFAERPEGSVSTLKIQRTQQEDSAVYLCASSSLNLIAVHTGELFFGEGSRLTVL.

The sample holds a few counts of this clonotype. The rearrangement uses TRBV13 and TRBJ1-2, with D possibly TRBD1 on 5 matching bases. The V and J ends lost 3 bases and 5 bases respectively, with 7 bases between them. Germline V gives CDR1 PRHDT, CDR2 FYEKMQ (reference sequence). This CDR3 has 12 amino acids. CDR3 coding DNA: TGTGCCAGCAGCTTCGGGGCTTATGGCTACACCTTC. Protein product: CASSFGAYGYTF.

This clonotype has more than one count but fewer than ten. The CDR3 bases are TGTGCCAGCAGCCACGATTTTGCGGGGACCACAGATACGCAGTATTTT. Its protein is CASSHDFAGTTDTQYF. The chain has TRBV9 and TRBJ2-3; TRBD2 might be the D (6 bases). The CDR3 length is 16 residues. From germline, CDR1 is SGDLS and CDR2 YYNGEE. The V and J ends lost 4 bases and 2 bases respectively, with 17 bases between them.

The rearrangement links TRBV7-2 to TRBJ2-5; no reliable D call. V lost 4 bases to trimming and J lost 2 bases, with 17 bases between them. The CDR3 extends over 16 amino acids. Germline V lookup: CDR1 SGHTA, CDR2 FQGNSA. CDR3 nucleotide sequence: TGTGCCAGCAGCTGGTCCCCCCCTGGCTTACAAGAGACCCAGTACTTC. It specifies CASSWSPPGLQETQYF.

This clonotype was seen a few times. J is TRBJ2-3 and V is TRBV5-1, with 7 bases identical to TRBD1. The CDR3 spans 14 residues. CDR1 and CDR2 from the germline V gene are SGHRS and YFSETQ. The V gene end was trimmed by 4 bases and the J gene end by 1 base; junction bases not matched to a gene: 3. Here the CDR3 reads CASSLDRGTDTQYF. In DNA, the CDR3 is TGCGCCAGCAGCCTAGACAGGGGCACAGATACGCAGTATTTT.

This clonotype was counted ten times or more. This rearrangement joins TRBV10-3 to TRBJ1-1; D might be TRBD1 (5 bases). Germline V gene sequence: CDR1 ENHRY, CDR2 SYGVKD. Trimming took 2 bases from V and 2 from J, leaving 9 bases between them. This CDR3 is built from 14 residues. The CDR3 spells CAISEGTGNTEAFF. Written as DNA, the CDR3 is TGTGCCATCAGTGAGGGGACGGGTAACACTGAAGCTTTCTTT.

This clonotype was recorded many times. Here the CDR3 DNA reads TGTGCCAGCAGCTTAGTGACGACGGTGTGGCAGTTCTTC. Translated: CASSLVTTVWQFF. The rearrangement links TRBV7-9 to TRBJ2-1; D gene ambiguous. The V gene lost 1 base and the J gene lost 12 bases, with 13 bases spanning the gap. There are 13 residues in the CDR3. The germline V gene has CDR1 SEHNR and CDR2 FQNEAQ (reference sequence).

This clonotype has ten or more counts. V is TRBV20-1 and J is TRBJ2-5; 9 bases align to TRBD1. Germline V gene data show CDR1 as DFQATT and CDR2 as SNEGSKA (reference sequence). The CDR3 sequence is 14 residues long. V trimming: 6 bases; J trimming: 6 bases; junction bases outside the gene matches: 11. CDR3 sequence reads: CSAPIWTGEKTQYF. For the CDR3, the DNA is TGCAGTGCCCCAATCTGGACAGGGGAAAAGACCCAGTACTTC.

The chain couples TRBV29-1 to TRBJ1-2, with D possibly matching TRBD1 (6 bases). Germline CDR1 reads SQVTM; CDR2 reads ANQGSEA. The CDR3 loop spans 12 amino acids. The V end lost 6 bases, the J end lost 5 bases, and 13 bases lay between the germline ends. CDR3 loop: CSVRTDTYGYTF. Written as DNA, the CDR3 is TGCAGCGTGCGGACAGATACGTATGGCTACACCTTC.

This clonotype came up a few times. The chain couples TRBV11-2 to TRBJ1-3; D ambiguous. The ends were cut back, 1 base at V and 9 bases at J, with 16 bases in the middle. CDR1 and CDR2 (germline): SGHAT, FQNNGV. The CDR3 is 15 residues long. CDR3 DNA: TGTGCCAGCAGCTTAGCCCCCCCGCTGAGCGGCACCATATATTTT. It encodes CASSLAPPLSGTIYF.

The gene calls are TRBV5-1 and TRBJ2-5; D is possibly TRBD1 (5 bases). The CDR3 contains 16 residues. Trimming cost V 0 bases and J 5 bases, with 17 bases left between them. Germline V gene sequence: CDR1 SGHRS, CDR2 YFSETQ. The CDR3: CASSLEFQGRGETQYF. CDR3 DNA sequence: TGCGCCAGCAGCTTGGAATTCCAGGGTAGGGGCGAGACCCAGTACTTC.

Many counts were recorded for this clonotype. The CDR3 is CASSLGGGFSPLHF. The CDR3 bases are TGTGCCAGCAGCTTAGGCGGAGGGTTCTCACCCCTCCACTTT. The gene calls are TRBV13 and TRBJ1-6, with D uncertain. Deletions cut 0 bases from V and 10 bases from J, with 10 bases between. The CDR3 is 14 residues long. Germline V lookup: CDR1 PRHDT, CDR2 FYEKMQ (reference sequence). The full variable domain, rest sourced from reference TRBV13 and TRBJ1-6, is AAGVIQSPRHLIKEKRETATLKCYPIPRHDTVYWYQQGPGQDPQFLISFYEKMQSDKGSIPDRFSAQQFSDYHSELNMSSLELGDSALYFCASSLGGGFSPLHFGNGTRLTVT.

Ten or more counts support this clonotype. The chain links TRBV2 to TRBJ2-1, with D possibly matching TRBD1 (5 bases). The V end lost 4 bases, the J end lost 7 bases, and 20 bases lay between the germline ends. Per the germline V gene, CDR1 is SNHLY and CDR2 is FYNNEI. The CDR3 extends over 16 amino acids. CDR3 sequence (DNA): TGTGCCAGCAGTGTCAGGGCCACCTCATCGGGTAATGAGCAGTTCTTC. Its translation: CASSVRATSSGNEQFF.

To note about this clonotype: A read error may be the cause here, since a much bigger clone is one base away. This chain connects TRBV29-1 to TRBJ1-1, with a tentative D call TRBD1 (5 bases). The CDR3 has 12 amino acids. Germline CDR1 reads SQVTM; CDR2 reads ANQGSEA. Trimming removed 6 bases at V and 3 bases at J, with 11 bases between. CDR3 sequence (DNA): TGCAGCGTCGACAGAATGTACACTGAAGCTTTCTTT. Its protein is CSVDRMYTEAFF. Variable domain in full (rest from reference TRBV29-1 and TRBJ1-1): SAVISQKPSRDICQRGTSLTIQCQVDSQVTMMFWYRQQPGQSLTLIATANQGSEATYESGFVIDKFPISRPNLTFSTLTVSNMSPEDSSIYLCSVDRMYTEAFFGQGTRLTVV.

Ten or more counts support this clonotype. The chain joins TRBV7-6 to TRBJ2-1, with TRBD2 matching over 7 bases. CDR1 SGHVS and CDR2 FNYEAQ come from the germline V gene. V dropped 4 bases and J dropped 7; count of bases not matched to a gene: 7. The CDR3 runs 14 residues. The CDR3 DNA reads as TGTGCCAGCAGCTCCCGACTAGCTCGAAATGAGCAGTTCTTC. Protein sequence: CASSSRLARNEQFF. Combining the CDR3 with reference TRBV7-6 and TRBJ2-1 gives the whole variable domain GAGVSQSPRYKVTKRGQDVALRCDPISGHVSLYWYRQALGQGPEFLTYFNYEAQQDKSGLPNDRFSAERPEGSISTLTIQRTEQRDSAMYRCASSSRLARNEQFFGPGTRLTVL.

This clonotype has at least ten counts. CDR3 loop: CASSLSPTDTQYF. The CDR3, as DNA: TGCGCCAGCAGCTTGTCCCCCACAGATACGCAGTATTTT. The chain couples TRBV5-1 to TRBJ2-3; D call uncertain. Trimming cost V 1 base and J 2 bases, with 5 bases left between them. Germline V gene sequence: CDR1 SGHRS, CDR2 YFSETQ. CDR3 length: 13 residues.

The gene calls are TRBV6-6 and TRBJ2-5; a weak D match, TRBD1 (6 bases). The V gene's germline CDR1 is MNHNY and CDR2 SVGAGI (reference sequence). V lost 10 bases and J 10 bases, leaving 16 bases between the germline ends. CDR3 length equals 11 residues. This CDR3 is CANSQQGSQYF. In DNA form, the CDR3 reads TGTGCCAACAGCCAACAGGGCAGCCAGTACTTC.

The chain employs TRBV7-2 and TRBJ1-6; D unresolved. The V gene lost 3 bases and the J gene lost 7 bases, with 7 bases spanning the gap. This CDR3 has 13 amino acids. Looked up from germline, CDR1 is SGHTA and CDR2 is FQGNSA. The CDR3: CASSFPGNSPLHF. The CDR3 coding sequence is TGTGCCAGCAGCTTTCCGGGAAATTCACCCCTCCACTTT.

This clonotype has ten or more counts. This rearrangement joins TRBV6-5 to TRBJ2-2; D remains unclear. Germline V lookup: CDR1 MNHEY, CDR2 SVGAGI. Trimming shortened V by 5 bases and J by 5 bases, and 9 bases separated the two germline ends. The CDR3 has 13 amino acids. The chain's CDR3 is CASSPVSTGELFF. The CDR3 nucleotides are TGTGCCAGCAGTCCCGTCTCGACCGGGGAGCTGTTTTTT.

This clonotype came up a few times. The chain uses TRBV9 and TRBJ2-3; D is unresolved. Deletions cut 0 bases from V and 0 bases from J, with 11 bases between. Per germline, CDR1 SGDLS and CDR2 YYNGEE. The CDR3 has 16 residues. The CDR3 sequence is CASSVESGRSTDTQYF. Written as DNA, the CDR3 is TGTGCCAGCAGCGTAGAGTCAGGTCGAAGCACAGATACGCAGTATTTT.